Listed below are T cell receptor beta chains from one sample, sequenced in a study of CD8+ T cells in alopecia areata. The assay was immunoSEQ multiplex PCR, and TCRdb's table has in-frame clones only and misses some. The sample records some 190,000 clones, more than 55% being singletons. The sequencing used CD4+ T cells sorted from blood, collected around week 50, from a patient treated with tofacitinib. All receptors derive from a human donor with alopecia areata. CDR3s include the opening cysteine and the closing phenylalanine or tryptophan. D genes are given only for firm matches. A clone size is listed for some rows: how often the clone was seen (once, few, many), or a class if it is expanded.

abundance: NA
j_gene: TRBJ2-3
d_gene: NA
v_gene: TRBV15
CDR3nt: TGTGCCACCAGCAGAGTAGGGGTGGAGGAGACAGATACGCAGTATTTT
CDR3aa: CATSRVGVEETDTQYF

abundance: NA
j_gene: TRBJ1-1
d_gene: NA
v_gene: TRBV28
CDR3nt: TGTGCCAGCAGTATCGTGGTTGGGGACACTGAAGCTTTCTTT
CDR3aa: CASSIVVGDTEAFF

abundance: NA
j_gene: TRBJ2-7
d_gene: NA
v_gene: TRBV29-1
CDR3nt: TGCAGCGTTGACGCATCAGGGGCGGGCGAGCAGTACTTC
CDR3aa: CSVDASGAGEQYF

abundance: NA
j_gene: TRBJ2-1
d_gene: NA
v_gene: TRBV29-1
CDR3nt: TGCAGCTCTCGGGGGAACAATGAGCAGTTCTTC
CDR3aa: CSSRGNNEQFF

abundance: NA
j_gene: TRBJ1-2
d_gene: NA
v_gene: TRBV4-1
CDR3nt: TGCGCCAGCAGCCTGCAAGAAGGAGATGGCTACACCTTC
CDR3aa: CASSLQEGDGYTF

abundance: NA
j_gene: TRBJ2-1
d_gene: NA
v_gene: TRBV29-1
CDR3nt: TGCAGTACTGGACAGCTCTCCTACAATGAGCAGTTCTTC
CDR3aa: CSTGQLSYNEQFF

abundance: once
j_gene: TRBJ1-2
d_gene: NA
v_gene: TRBV9
CDR3nt: TGTGCCAGCAGCGTGAAACCCAACTATGGCTACACCTTC
CDR3aa: CASSVKPNYGYTF

abundance: few
j_gene: TRBJ2-5
d_gene: TRBD1
v_gene: TRBV9
CDR3nt: TGTGCCAGCAGCCCCGGGACAGGGAAGGGGGAGACCCAGTACTTC
CDR3aa: CASSPGTGKGETQYF

abundance: NA
j_gene: TRBJ1-2
d_gene: NA
v_gene: TRBV30
CDR3nt: TGTGCCTGGAGTTCGGGTTTGGACTATGGCTACACCTTC
CDR3aa: CAWSSGLDYGYTF

abundance: few
j_gene: TRBJ2-3
d_gene: NA
v_gene: TRBV9
CDR3nt: TGTGCCAGCAGCGAGTCGCGCACAGATACGCAGTATTTT
CDR3aa: CASSESRTDTQYF

abundance: NA
j_gene: TRBJ1-2
d_gene: TRBD1
v_gene: TRBV19
CDR3nt: TGTGCCAGTAGTATGTCGGACAGGAACTATGGCTACACCTTC
CDR3aa: CASSMSDRNYGYTF

abundance: NA
j_gene: TRBJ2-3
d_gene: NA
v_gene: TRBV29-1
CDR3nt: TGCAGCGTTGCCCGCTTAGGCACAGATACGCAGTATTTT
CDR3aa: CSVARLGTDTQYF

abundance: NA
j_gene: TRBJ2-3
d_gene: NA
v_gene: TRBV15
CDR3nt: TGTGCCACCAGCAGAGGGTGGTTGGGGGACACAGATACGCAGTATTTT
CDR3aa: CATSRGWLGDTDTQYF

abundance: NA
j_gene: TRBJ2-3
d_gene: NA
v_gene: TRBV11-2
CDR3nt: TGTGCCAGCAGCTTACGAGGGTCGAGCATACCAGATACGCAGTATTTT
CDR3aa: CASSLRGSSIPDTQYF

abundance: NA
j_gene: TRBJ1-2
d_gene: TRBD1
v_gene: TRBV29-1
CDR3nt: TGCAGCCCTCCGGGAGTGGGACAGCCCATGTTCGTCTATGGCTACACCTTC
CDR3aa: CSPPGVGQPMFVYGYTF

abundance: NA
j_gene: TRBJ1-5
d_gene: NA
v_gene: TRBV7-2
CDR3nt: TGTGCCAGCAGCCGCGGGACGGATAGCAATCAGCCCCAGCATTTT
CDR3aa: CASSRGTDSNQPQHF

abundance: NA
j_gene: TRBJ1-1
d_gene: NA
v_gene: TRBV5-1
CDR3nt: TGCGCCAGCAGGGCAGAGACTGAAGCTTTCTTT
CDR3aa: CASRAETEAFF

abundance: once
j_gene: TRBJ2-3
d_gene: NA
v_gene: TRBV18
CDR3nt: TGTGCCAGCTCACCCGATGGAGATACGCAGTATTTT
CDR3aa: CASSPDGDTQYF

abundance: few
j_gene: TRBJ2-3
d_gene: TRBD2
v_gene: TRBV6-1
CDR3nt: TGTGCCACCAGGGACTACTACACAGATACGCAGTATTTT
CDR3aa: CATRDYYTDTQYF

abundance: few
j_gene: TRBJ2-7
d_gene: NA
v_gene: TRBV4-1
CDR3nt: TGCGCCAGCAGCCAAGTCCAACCCACTAACGAGCAGTACTTC
CDR3aa: CASSQVQPTNEQYF

abundance: few
j_gene: TRBJ2-1
d_gene: NA
v_gene: TRBV27
CDR3nt: TGTGCCAGCAGCCCGGGACGTTACAATGAGCAGTTCTTC
CDR3aa: CASSPGRYNEQFF

abundance: NA
j_gene: TRBJ2-5
d_gene: NA
v_gene: TRBV30
CDR3nt: TGTGCCTGGACTAGGAGGGTGGGTCCGGAGACCCAGTACTTC
CDR3aa: CAWTRRVGPETQYF

abundance: NA
j_gene: TRBJ2-2
d_gene: TRBD1
v_gene: TRBV12-5
CDR3nt: TGTGCTAGTGGTTTGGTCGGGACAGCCCTAAACGGGGAGCTGTTTTTT
CDR3aa: CASGLVGTALNGELFF

abundance: few
j_gene: TRBJ2-1
d_gene: NA
v_gene: TRBV9
CDR3nt: TGTGCCAGCAGCCCTAGGCTGGACCCGTTCTACAATGAGCAGTTCTTC
CDR3aa: CASSPRLDPFYNEQFF

abundance: NA
j_gene: TRBJ2-6
d_gene: NA
v_gene: TRBV4-3
CDR3nt: TGCGCCAGCAGCCAGGAATGGCGCTACTCTGGGGCCAACGTCCTGACTTTC
CDR3aa: CASSQEWRYSGANVLTF

abundance: once
j_gene: TRBJ2-1
d_gene: TRBD1
v_gene: TRBV4-1
CDR3nt: TGCGCCAGCAGTCTACAGGGGAGTGGTTTCAATGAGCAGTTCTTC
CDR3aa: CASSLQGSGFNEQFF

abundance: NA
j_gene: TRBJ1-2
d_gene: NA
v_gene: TRBV4-3
CDR3nt: TGCGCCAGCAGCCAAGATATCGGGTATGGCTACACCTTC
CDR3aa: CASSQDIGYGYTF

abundance: NA
j_gene: TRBJ1-1
d_gene: TRBD1
v_gene: TRBV29-1
CDR3nt: TGCAGCGCCGGACAGGGCTTGAACACTGAAGCTTTCTTT
CDR3aa: CSAGQGLNTEAFF

abundance: NA
j_gene: TRBJ1-1
d_gene: NA
v_gene: TRBV29-1
CDR3nt: TGCAGCGCTCGGTCAGCCTTGAACACTGAAGCTTTCTTT
CDR3aa: CSARSALNTEAFF

abundance: NA
j_gene: TRBJ1-1
d_gene: NA
v_gene: TRBV19
CDR3nt: TGTGCCAGTAGTATCGGTTCGAACACTGAAGCTTTCTTT
CDR3aa: CASSIGSNTEAFF

abundance: few
j_gene: TRBJ1-1
d_gene: NA
v_gene: TRBV27
CDR3nt: TGTGCCAGCAGTTTACGAGGGGCCAGGACTGAAGCTTTCTTT
CDR3aa: CASSLRGARTEAFF

abundance: NA
j_gene: TRBJ2-7
d_gene: TRBD1
v_gene: TRBV7-6
CDR3nt: TGTGCCAGCAGCTTAATTGCAGGGGGCTACGAGCAGTACTTC
CDR3aa: CASSLIAGGYEQYF

abundance: once
j_gene: TRBJ2-3
d_gene: NA
v_gene: TRBV30
CDR3nt: TGTGCCTGGAGGCAAAAATTCGGACAGAGGGGCACAGATACGCAGTATTTT
CDR3aa: CAWRQKFGQRGTDTQYF

abundance: NA
j_gene: TRBJ2-7
d_gene: NA
v_gene: TRBV5-1
CDR3nt: TGCGCCAGCAGCTCGGGGAGTGCCTACGAGCAGTACTTC
CDR3aa: CASSSGSAYEQYF

abundance: many
j_gene: TRBJ1-1
d_gene: TRBD1
v_gene: TRBV18
CDR3nt: TGTGCCAGCTCACCGGGGACAGGGAACTCTGAAGCTTTCTTT
CDR3aa: CASSPGTGNSEAFF

abundance: NA
j_gene: TRBJ1-2
d_gene: NA
v_gene: TRBV30
CDR3nt: TGTGCCTGGAGTGGTCCAGGGTTAGCCGGCACCTTC
CDR3aa: CAWSGPGLAGTF

abundance: few
j_gene: TRBJ2-6
d_gene: TRBD2
v_gene: TRBV9
CDR3nt: TGTGCCAGCAGCGTTCGCGGGGGGCAGGCTGGGGCCAACGTCCTGACTTTC
CDR3aa: CASSVRGGQAGANVLTF

abundance: NA
j_gene: TRBJ2-6
d_gene: TRBD1
v_gene: TRBV7-2
CDR3nt: TGTGCCAGCAGCTTGCAGGGGGCGAGCTCTGGGGCCAACGTCCTGACTTTC
CDR3aa: CASSLQGASSGANVLTF

abundance: few
j_gene: TRBJ1-1
d_gene: NA
v_gene: TRBV2
CDR3nt: TGTGCCAGCAGTGAACGGGGCGCTGAAGCTTTCTTT
CDR3aa: CASSERGAEAFF

abundance: NA
j_gene: TRBJ2-2
d_gene: TRBD1
v_gene: TRBV5-1
CDR3nt: TGCGCCAGCGTGACAGGGACGACCGGGGAGCTGTTTTTT
CDR3aa: CASVTGTTGELFF

abundance: NA
j_gene: TRBJ2-6
d_gene: NA
v_gene: TRBV18
CDR3nt: TGTGCCAGCTCACCTACCCGGGCCCAAGGGGCCAACGTCCTGACTTTC
CDR3aa: CASSPTRAQGANVLTF

abundance: NA
j_gene: TRBJ2-7
d_gene: TRBD1
v_gene: TRBV5-4
CDR3nt: TGTGCCAGCAGCTTAGAAGGGGGCGGATGGGGCGAGCAGTACTTC
CDR3aa: CASSLEGGGWGEQYF

abundance: NA
j_gene: TRBJ1-1
d_gene: TRBD1
v_gene: TRBV5-1
CDR3nt: TGCGCCAGCAACCCCCAGGGACAGTCGAACACTGAAGCTTTCTTT
CDR3aa: CASNPQGQSNTEAFF

abundance: once
j_gene: TRBJ2-5
d_gene: NA
v_gene: TRBV6-5
CDR3nt: TGTGCCAGCAGTTATCTGGAGACCCAGTACTTC
CDR3aa: CASSYLETQYF

abundance: few
j_gene: TRBJ1-5
d_gene: NA
v_gene: TRBV27
CDR3nt: TGTGCCAGCAGAACAGGTGTTCAGCCCCAGCATTTT
CDR3aa: CASRTGVQPQHF

abundance: few
j_gene: TRBJ1-1
d_gene: NA
v_gene: TRBV5-6
CDR3nt: TGTGCCAGCAGCCCCACGGGAGGGGATTACATGAACACTGAAGCTTTCTTT
CDR3aa: CASSPTGGDYMNTEAFF

abundance: NA
j_gene: TRBJ2-2
d_gene: NA
v_gene: TRBV29-1
CDR3nt: TGCAGCGTTCTCGGGGTCCTTGGCGGGGAGCTGTTTTTT
CDR3aa: CSVLGVLGGELFF